This T cell receptor (beta chain) was sequenced in a study of T-cell memory formation after mild COVID-19. Using constant-segment primers, 5'RACE produced TCR alpha and TCR beta cDNA libraries carrying sample barcodes and UMIs. TCRdb called the 5' RACE reads again in MiXCR, with one record for every CDR3 protein. The sample records approximately 350,000 distinct CDR3 sequences, 10% to 15% being singletons. This clonotype appeared many times. Its antigen remains unknown. Study findings and constraints: Day 15 to 85 contractors were CD4/CD8 balanced; later expanders leaned CD4+. The pre-infection memory compartment contained some responding clones, suggesting cross-reactive memory joined. The CD4+ clones that contracted clustered mainly within CM and EM, and the CD8+ clones concentrated in EMRA.

Sequencing was performed on PBMCs or a T cell subset sorted from them (not recorded which). This TCR was sampled from a man aged 18 to 30 who had mild COVID-19 (a few samples of this study predate the infection). Cell type and time point are not known.

DNA for the CDR3: TGTGCCAGCAGCTTGGGACAGGGAGGCGAGCAGTACTTC. Protein sequence: CASSLGQGGEQYF. The chain has TRBV7-9 and TRBJ2-7, with 9 bases identical to TRBD1. J was trimmed by 6 bases and V by 3 bases; bases with no gene match: 3. Germline V lookup: CDR1 SEHNR, CDR2 FQNEAQ (reference sequence). This CDR3 is 13 amino acids long.